These 17 T cell receptor beta chains came from one sample sequenced in a study of memory CD4+ T cells and cytomegalovirus serostatus. Method: immunoSEQ multiplex PCR; TCRdb's copy keeps in-frame clones and lacks some. Here the sample spans about 50,000 clones, about 77% being singletons. Single viable CD3+CD4+CD8-CD45RO+ cells were sorted as the memory CD4+ T cells. The material sequenced was memory CD4+ T cells from blood. The receptors originated from an adult in good health and CMV-seronegative.

The chain couples TRBV30 to TRBJ2-5, with 9 bases aligning to TRBD1. The CDR3 is made up of 13 amino acids. Germline V CDR1 and CDR2: GTSNPN, SVGIG (reference sequence). With V trimmed by 0 bases and J by 5 bases, 1 base remained unmatched. The CDR3 nucleotides are TGTGCCTGGAGTGTGGGGACAGGGGAGACCCAGTACTTC. Its translation is CAWSVGTGETQYF.

CDR3: CATSPRYGQEGTGELFF. Here the CDR3 DNA reads TGTGCCACCAGCCCGCGATACGGACAGGAAGGTACCGGGGAGCTGTTTTTT. The chain recombines TRBV15 with TRBJ2-2, with 7 bases aligning to TRBD1. Germline V CDR1 and CDR2: LNHNV, YYDKDF (reference sequence). The CDR3 covers 17 residues. Trimming removed 5 bases from V and 5 bases from J; junction bases left unmatched: 14.

In its sample, this clone was seen a few times. This chain links TRBV28 with TRBJ1-2, with 7 nucleotides matching TRBD1. Per the germline V gene, CDR1 is MDHEN and CDR2 is SYDVKM. The CDR3 covers 12 residues. V gave up 3 bases and J gave up 5 bases; unmatched junction bases: 0. The CDR3 sequence is CASSFRGYGYTF. The CDR3 DNA is TGTGCCAGCAGTTTCAGGGGGTATGGCTACACCTTC.

This clone showed up just a few times. The chain recombines TRBV6-1 with TRBJ1-1, with 9 bases that match TRBD1. The CDR3 length is 14 residues. The germline V gene encodes CDR1 MNHNS and CDR2 SASEGT. J was trimmed by 10 bases and V by 4 bases; bases with no gene match: 10. The CDR3 loop reads CASSGGDRVRAAFF. The CDR3 DNA follows: TGTGCCAGCAGTGGAGGGGACAGGGTTAGGGCAGCTTTCTTT.

A word on this clone: In the same sample, other DNA sequences code for this CDR3. V is TRBV25-1 and J is TRBJ1-2; perhaps TRBD1 as D (5 bases). The germline V gene encodes CDR1 MGHDK and CDR2 SYGVNS. The CDR3 totals 12 residues. Deletions cut 3 bases from V and 5 bases from J, with 7 bases between. Written as DNA, the CDR3 is TGTGCCAGCAGTGATCCAGGGTATGGCTACACCTTC. It specifies CASSDPGYGYTF.

This chain links TRBV11-1 with TRBJ1-1; D may be TRBD1 (5 bases). The germline V gene encodes CDR1 SGHAT and CDR2 FQDESV (reference sequence). V was pared by 0 bases and J by 0 bases, with 14 bases between. The CDR3 is 17 amino acids. Here the CDR3 reads CASSLAGQGPMNTEAFF. The CDR3 nucleotides are TGTGCCAGCAGCTTAGCTGGGCAGGGACCCATGAACACTGAAGCTTTCTTT.

V gene TRBV9 combines with J gene TRBJ1-4, with D perhaps matching TRBD1 (6 bases). The CDR3 spans 15 residues. The V end lost 4 bases, the J end lost 8 bases, and 18 bases lay between the germline ends. Germline CDR1 reads SGDLS; CDR2 reads YYNGEE. CDR3 in amino acids: CASSFGGASREKLFF. The CDR3 coding sequence is TGTGCCAGCAGCTTCGGGGGGGCATCTCGGGAAAAACTGTTTTTT.

V usage is TRBV19 and J usage is TRBJ1-1; 9 nucleotides match TRBD1. V shed 4 bases, J shed 3 bases, and the junction held 21 bases outside the gene matches. From germline, CDR1 is LNHDA and CDR2 SQIVND (reference sequence). The CDR3 is 20 amino acids. The CDR3 DNA follows: TGTGCCAGTAGTACCGGGACAGGGCGCCTAGGAGTTATGGGGGACACTGAAGCTTTCTTT. Translation gives CASSTGTGRLGVMGDTEAFF.

The CDR3 protein is CASSFGAGGQETQYF. The CDR3 region has the DNA TGCGCCAGCAGCTTCGGAGCGGGGGGCCAAGAGACCCAGTACTTC. The J gene is TRBJ2-5, the V gene TRBV5-1; 9 positions match TRBD2. V lost 2 bases to trimming and J lost 1 base; unmatched junction nucleotides: 3. The CDR3 has 15 residues. The V gene's germline CDR1 is SGHRS and CDR2 YFSETQ.

The V gene is TRBV4-2, the J gene TRBJ2-2; TRBD2 matches at 13 bases. The V gene's germline CDR1 is LGHNA and CDR2 YNFKEQ. This CDR3 contains 16 residues. The V gene end was trimmed by 0 bases and the J gene end by 6 bases; junction bases not matched to a gene: 1. CDR3 DNA sequence: TGTGCCAGCAGCCAAGACGGACTAGCGGGGGCCGGGGAGCTGTTTTTT. The encoded protein is CASSQDGLAGAGELFF.

V and J are TRBV15 and TRBJ2-3, with D possibly TRBD2 on 6 matching bases. From germline, CDR1 is LNHNV and CDR2 YYDKDF (reference sequence). With 0 bases removed from V and 0 bases from J, the gap between germline ends came to 7 bases. This CDR3 is 15 amino acids long. The CDR3 sequence: CATSRDRGSTDTQYF. CDR3 in DNA: TGTGCCACCAGCAGAGATCGGGGGAGCACAGATACGCAGTATTTT.

This sequence joins TRBV29-1 and TRBJ1-4; maybe TRBD1 (5 bases). CDR3 length: 16 residues. Germline lookup yields CDR1 SQVTM and CDR2 ANQGSEA. Trimming left V 5 bases short and J 3 bases short, with 19 bases between. The CDR3 region is CSVRGTPGQANEKLFF. CDR3 sequence (DNA): TGCAGCGTTCGAGGGACTCCAGGGCAAGCTAATGAAAAACTGTTTTTT.

Comments on this clone: This same CDR3 is encoded by further DNA sequences in the sample. The chain recombines TRBV14 with TRBJ1-1, with a tentative D call TRBD1 (5 bases). CDR3 length: 13 amino acids. V dropped 3 bases and J dropped 0 bases, with 5 bases sitting between them. Germline V gene data show CDR1 as SGHDN and CDR2 as FVKESK. The CDR3 DNA follows: TGTGCCAGCAGCCAGGGGGTGAACACTGAAGCTTTCTTT. Protein product: CASSQGVNTEAFF.

Concerning this clone itself: At one end, the junction sequence differs from germline, possibly due to a read error. The chain employs TRBV7-9 and TRBJ1-2; 7 bases agree with TRBD1. Germline CDR1 is SEHNR and CDR2 is FQNEAQ (reference sequence). The CDR3 has 15 residues. For the CDR3, the DNA is TGTACCAGCAGCTTAGCGAAGACAGGGAACTATGGCTACACCTTC. This codes for CTSSLAKTGNYGYTF.

J is TRBJ1-5 and V is TRBV28, with TRBD1 as a possible D gene (6 bases). Germline loops: CDR1 MDHEN, CDR2 SYDVKM. The CDR3 runs to 17 residues. Trimming took off 7 bases at V and 1 base at J, with 20 bases between the two ends. The CDR3 here is CASTSRWGGRSNQPQHF. CDR3 in DNA: TGTGCCAGCACCTCCCGTTGGGGGGGGCGAAGCAATCAGCCCCAGCATTTT.

The V gene is TRBV7-2, the J gene TRBJ2-5; D is unclear. V gave up 7 bases and J gave up 5 bases, with 17 bases separating them. This CDR3 has 14 amino acids. The germline V gene has CDR1 SGHTA and CDR2 FQGNSA. The CDR3 sequence is CASTYGRAGETQYF. The DNA for the CDR3 is TGTGCCAGCACCTACGGGCGAGCCGGCGAGACCCAGTACTTC.

This rearrangement joins TRBV5-1 to TRBJ2-3; weak D call: TRBD1 (5 bases). The V and J ends lost 0 bases and 6 bases respectively, with 5 bases between them. Germline CDR1 reads SGHRS; CDR2 reads YFSETQ. The CDR3 runs to 12 residues. This CDR3 reads CASSLEGDTQYF. CDR3 coding DNA: TGCGCCAGCAGCTTGGAGGGGGATACGCAGTATTTT.